Sequencing of this T cell receptor (beta chain) was carried out in a study of cytotoxic CD8 clonotypes in ibrutinib-treated CLL. On the study more broadly: Sample averages reached hundreds of thousands of productive templates and roughly 96,000 productive rearrangements.

The germline V gene encodes CDR1 MNHEY and CDR2 SVGAGI. V was cut by 4 bases and J by 11 bases, with 19 bases left in between. This CDR3 spans 14 amino acids. The data were produced by immunoSEQ multiplex PCR, yet TCRdb's version contains in-frame clones alone and is incomplete. The sample consists of approximately 280,000 clones, approximately 76% of them appearing once. V and J are TRBV6-5 and TRBJ2-3, with D maybe TRBD2 (6 bases). This TCR derives from a human donor with chronic lymphocytic leukemia. Sequencing used PBMCs, obtained at disease progression, from a patient treated with ibrutinib. DNA for the CDR3: TGTGCCAGCAGTTCTACTAGCCGCCCCTCTAGGCAGTATTTT. Translating gives CASSSTSRPSRQYF.